Below are 15 T cell receptor beta chains sequenced from a single sample in a study of T-cell reconstitution after alpha-beta-depleted transplantation in children. The authors prepared the TCRbeta library with unique molecular identifiers. TCRdb redid the calling of the PCR reads with MiXCR, one entry per CDR3 protein. Of 60,000 to 100,000 distinct CDR3 sequences listed, roughly 18% are singletons. The material sequenced was PBMCs, mostly from graft donor cells, taken 360 days after TCRalphabeta/CD19-depleted stem cell transplant. The source of these receptors is a male patient aged 2-15 years who had a stem cell transplant for acute lymphoblastic leukemia, so the T cells may come from the graft donor.

The chain links TRBV4-2 to TRBJ2-1; 11 positions match TRBD2. CDR1 and CDR2 from the germline V gene are LGHNA and YNFKEQ. V shed 1 base and J 3 bases; nucleotides not matched to a gene: 8. The length of the CDR3 is 18 residues. As DNA, the CDR3 is TGTGCCAGCAGCCAAGGGCTCTCTCTAGCGGGAGGCTACAATGAGCAGTTCTTC. Amino acids: CASSQGLSLAGGYNEQFF.

The CDR3 DNA reads TGTGCCAGCAGCGTAGGTGGGAGGGGCTACAATGAGCAGTTCTTC. The encoded protein is CASSVGGRGYNEQFF. The genes are TRBV9 and TRBJ2-1; 7 bases are a match to TRBD2. Germline V gives CDR1 SGDLS, CDR2 YYNGEE. V trimming: 0 bases; J trimming: 3 bases; junction bases outside the gene matches: 3. This CDR3 spans 15 amino acids. Full variable domain (outside the CDR3, taken from reference TRBV9 and TRBJ2-1): DSGVTQTPKHLITATGQRVTLRCSPRSGDLSVYWYQQSLDQGLQFLIQYYNGEERAKGNILERFSAQQFPDLHSELNLSSLELGDSALYFCASSVGGRGYNEQFFGPGTRLTVL.

At least ten counts were recorded for this clonotype. The rearrangement links TRBV7-9 to TRBJ2-5; 8 bases map to TRBD1. Germline-derived CDR1 and CDR2 are SEHNR and FQNEAQ (reference sequence). The CDR3 is made up of 14 amino acids. The trim removed 5 bases at V and 5 bases at J, leaving 7 bases unmatched. CDR3 residues: CASSPSGDRETQYF. CDR3 in DNA: TGTGCCAGCAGCCCTAGTGGGGACAGGGAGACCCAGTACTTC.

The chain links TRBV7-2 to TRBJ2-1; D gene uncertain. Trimming removed 3 bases at V and 9 bases at J, with 21 bases between. Germline assignment: CDR1 SGHTA and CDR2 FQGNSA. The CDR3 runs to 16 residues. The CDR3 is CASSFSRAIQGSEQFF. The CDR3, as DNA: TGTGCCAGCAGCTTCAGTAGGGCGATACAAGGCAGTGAGCAGTTCTTC.

This clonotype was detected many times. The rearrangement uses TRBV25-1 and TRBJ1-5; D perhaps matches TRBD1 (5 bases). V was pared by 4 bases and J by 5 bases, with 18 bases between. The CDR3 is 16 residues long. Germline values: CDR1 MGHDK, CDR2 SYGVNS. The CDR3 DNA sequence: TGTGCCAGCAGTGCCCGGGACCAAGTGCGATATCAGCCCCAGCATTTT. Encoded protein: CASSARDQVRYQPQHF. Variable domain in full (rest from reference TRBV25-1 and TRBJ1-5): EADIYQTPRYLVIGTGKKITLECSQTMGHDKMYWYQQDPGMELHLIHYSYGVNSTEKGDLSSESTVSRIRTEHFPLTLESARPSHTSQYLCASSARDQVRYQPQHFGDGTRLSIL.

This clonotype appeared a few times. This sequence joins TRBV3-1 and TRBJ2-1; D gene uncertain. This CDR3 is built from 15 residues. Germline assignment: CDR1 LGHDT and CDR2 YNNKEL (reference sequence). V was shortened by 1 base and J by 3 bases, with 10 bases between the two germline ends. CDR3 protein: CASSQARNFYNEQFF. The CDR3 DNA is TGTGCCAGCAGCCAAGCCAGGAATTTCTACAATGAGCAGTTCTTC.

This clonotype was picked up a small number of times. V is TRBV9 and J is TRBJ1-4, with 8 nucleotides matching TRBD1. CDR3 length: 15 residues. V gave up 3 bases and J gave up 8 bases; unmatched junction bases: 9. CDR1 is SGDLS and CDR2 is YYNGEE in the germline V gene. CDR3: CASSARTGPREKLFF. The CDR3 DNA reads as TGTGCCAGCAGCGCCAGGACAGGGCCGAGAGAAAAACTGTTTTTT.

The V call is TRBV24-1, the J call TRBJ2-1, with 14 bases identical to TRBD2. V trimming: 4 bases; J trimming: 4 bases; junction bases outside the gene matches: 2. The CDR3 contains 16 residues. Germline CDR1 reads KGHDR; CDR2 reads SFDVKD. The CDR3 DNA follows: TGTGCCACCAGTGAAAGACTAGCGGGAGGGTACAATGAGCAGTTCTTC. Its translation: CATSERLAGGYNEQFF.

The V gene is TRBV11-2, the J gene TRBJ2-1, with D perhaps given as TRBD1 or TRBD2 (7 bases each). This CDR3 spans 18 amino acids. Trimming took off 2 bases at V and 0 bases at J, with 17 bases between the two ends. Germline V gene sequence: CDR1 SGHAT, CDR2 FQNNGV. The CDR3 loop is CASSLRGRGGSSYNEQFF. Written as DNA, the CDR3 is TGTGCCAGCAGCTTAAGGGGGCGGGGCGGGAGCTCCTACAATGAGCAGTTCTTC.

The V gene is TRBV11-1, the J gene TRBJ2-5, with 7 bases lining up with TRBD2. V trimming: 1 base; J trimming: 3 bases; junction bases outside the gene matches: 5. CDR3 length equals 15 residues. Germline V gene sequence: CDR1 SGHAT, CDR2 FQDESV (reference sequence). In DNA form, the CDR3 reads TGTGCCAGCAGCTTAGTAGGGAGGGCCGAAGAGACCCAGTACTTC. Amino acids: CASSLVGRAEETQYF.

The genes are TRBV7-9 and TRBJ2-1; 9 bases are shared with TRBD1. The trim removed 4 bases at V and 4 bases at J, leaving 8 bases unmatched. The CDR3 is 16 amino acids. Per the germline V gene, CDR1 is SEHNR and CDR2 is FQNEAQ (reference sequence). CDR3 region: CASSSGQGRIYNEQFF. The CDR3 coding sequence is TGTGCCAGCAGCTCCGGACAGGGGAGAATTTACAATGAGCAGTTCTTC.

This chain connects TRBV29-1 to TRBJ2-7, with TRBD2 as a possible D gene (5 bases). CDR3 length: 12 amino acids. Germline V gives CDR1 SQVTM, CDR2 ANQGSEA. The germline V and J ends were trimmed by 1 base and 2 bases, with 6 bases remaining between them. The CDR3 here is CSVEGAAYEQYF. The CDR3 region has the DNA TGCAGCGTTGAAGGAGCGGCCTACGAGCAGTACTTC.

Ten or more counts support this clonotype. The chain has TRBV7-9 and TRBJ2-1; D gene unclear. The CDR3 length is 13 residues. Germline V gives CDR1 SEHNR, CDR2 FQNEAQ (reference sequence). Trimming left V 2 bases short and J 9 bases short, with 11 bases between. The CDR3 loop is CASSLSHALEQFF. CDR3 nucleotide sequence: TGTGCCAGCAGCTTATCACACGCGCTTGAGCAGTTCTTC.

This clonotype was detected a few times. The chain carries TRBV10-2 and TRBJ2-5; 8 nucleotides align to TRBD1. This CDR3 has 16 amino acids. Germline V lookup: CDR1 WSHSY, CDR2 SAAADI. Losses at the gene ends were 4 bases for V and 6 bases for J; bases not matched to a gene: 13. The CDR3 region is CASSALDRGAIKTQYF. The CDR3 DNA sequence: TGCGCCAGCAGTGCCCTAGACAGGGGCGCAATAAAGACCCAGTACTTC.

This sequence joins TRBV4-1 and TRBJ2-7; tentatively, D is TRBD1 or TRBD2 (5 bases each). The CDR3 contains 13 residues. Trimming pared 5 bases from V and 9 bases from J, leaving 17 bases between. The germline CDR1 and CDR2 sequences are MGHRA and YSYEKL. The CDR3 loop reads CASSLRDLRRQYF. The CDR3 coding sequence is TGCGCCAGCAGCTTACGGGACCTTCGTAGGCAGTACTTC.